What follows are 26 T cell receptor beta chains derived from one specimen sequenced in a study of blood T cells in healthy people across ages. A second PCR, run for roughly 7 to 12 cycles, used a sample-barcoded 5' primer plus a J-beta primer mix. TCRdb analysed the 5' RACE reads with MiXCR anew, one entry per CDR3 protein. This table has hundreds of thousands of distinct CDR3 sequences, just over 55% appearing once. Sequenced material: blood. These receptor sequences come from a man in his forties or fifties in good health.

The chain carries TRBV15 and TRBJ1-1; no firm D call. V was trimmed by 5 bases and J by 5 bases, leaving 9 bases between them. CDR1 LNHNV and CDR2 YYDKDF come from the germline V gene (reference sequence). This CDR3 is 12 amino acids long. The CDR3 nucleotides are TGTGCCACCAGCGCACGGAGTACTGAAGCTTTCTTT. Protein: CATSARSTEAFF.

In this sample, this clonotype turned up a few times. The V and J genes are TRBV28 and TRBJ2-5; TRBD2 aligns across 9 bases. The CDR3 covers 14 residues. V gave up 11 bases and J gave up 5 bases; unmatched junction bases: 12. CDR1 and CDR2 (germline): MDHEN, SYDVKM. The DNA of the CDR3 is TGTGCCCACGGTCCAGCGGGGGGATGGGAGACCCAGTACTTC. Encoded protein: CAHGPAGGWETQYF. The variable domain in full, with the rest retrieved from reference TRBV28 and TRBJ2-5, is DVKVTQSSRYLVKRTGEKVFLECVQDMDHENMFWYRQDPGLGLRLIYFSYDVKMKEKGDIPEGYSVSREKKERFSLILESASTNQTSMYLCAHGPAGGWETQYFGPGTRLLVL.

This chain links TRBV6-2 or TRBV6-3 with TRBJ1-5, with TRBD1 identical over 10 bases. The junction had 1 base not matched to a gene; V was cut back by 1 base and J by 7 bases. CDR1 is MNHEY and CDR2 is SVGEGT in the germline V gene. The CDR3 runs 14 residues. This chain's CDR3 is CASSYWGQGQPQHF. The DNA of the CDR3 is TGTGCCAGCAGTTACTGGGGACAGGGGCAGCCCCAGCATTTT.

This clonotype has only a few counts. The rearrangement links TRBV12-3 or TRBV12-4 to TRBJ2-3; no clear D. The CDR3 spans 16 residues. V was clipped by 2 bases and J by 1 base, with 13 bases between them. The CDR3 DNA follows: TGTGCCAGCAGTTTAAACAGACACTATCGCACAGATACGCAGTATTTT. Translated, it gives CASSLNRHYRTDTQYF.

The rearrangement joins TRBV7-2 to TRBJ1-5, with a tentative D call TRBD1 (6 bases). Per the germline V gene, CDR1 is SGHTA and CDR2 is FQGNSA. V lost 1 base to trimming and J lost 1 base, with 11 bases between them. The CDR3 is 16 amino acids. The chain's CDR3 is CASSLVAGQSNQPQHF. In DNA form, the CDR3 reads TGTGCCAGCAGCTTAGTTGCCGGACAGAGCAATCAGCCCCAGCATTTT. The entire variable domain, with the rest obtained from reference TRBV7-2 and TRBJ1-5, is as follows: GAGVSQSPSNKVTEKGKDVELRCDPISGHTALYWYRQSLGQGLEFLIYFQGNSAPDKSGLPSDRFSAERTGGSVSTLTIQRTQQEDSAVYLCASSLVAGQSNQPQHFGDGTRLSIL.

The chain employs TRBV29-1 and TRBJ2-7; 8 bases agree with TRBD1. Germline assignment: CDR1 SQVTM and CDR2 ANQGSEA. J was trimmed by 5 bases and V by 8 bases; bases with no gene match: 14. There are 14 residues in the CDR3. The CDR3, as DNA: TGCAGCACTGCTCAGGGGGCAGGGGTGAACGAGCAGTACTTC. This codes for CSTAQGAGVNEQYF.

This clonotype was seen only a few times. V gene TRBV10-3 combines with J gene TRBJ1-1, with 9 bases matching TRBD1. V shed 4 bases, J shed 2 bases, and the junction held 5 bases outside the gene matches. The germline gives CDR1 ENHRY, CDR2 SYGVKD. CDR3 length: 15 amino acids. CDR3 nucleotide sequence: TGTGCCATCAGTGTACAGGGGGCTTTAAACACTGAAGCTTTCTTT. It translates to CAISVQGALNTEAFF.

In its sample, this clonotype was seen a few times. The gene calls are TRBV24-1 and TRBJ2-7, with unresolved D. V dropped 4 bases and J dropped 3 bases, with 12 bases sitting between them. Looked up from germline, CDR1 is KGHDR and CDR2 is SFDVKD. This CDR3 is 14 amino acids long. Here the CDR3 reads CATSDNIRVYEQYF. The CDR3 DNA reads TGTGCCACCAGTGACAATATACGGGTCTACGAGCAGTACTTC.

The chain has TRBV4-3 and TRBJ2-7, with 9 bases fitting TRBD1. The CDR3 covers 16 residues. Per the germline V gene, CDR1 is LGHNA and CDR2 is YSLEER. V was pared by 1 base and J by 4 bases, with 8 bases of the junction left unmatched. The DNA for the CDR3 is TGCGCCAGCAGCCAAGTCTGGGACAGGGACAAGTACGAGCAGTACTTC. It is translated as CASSQVWDRDKYEQYF.

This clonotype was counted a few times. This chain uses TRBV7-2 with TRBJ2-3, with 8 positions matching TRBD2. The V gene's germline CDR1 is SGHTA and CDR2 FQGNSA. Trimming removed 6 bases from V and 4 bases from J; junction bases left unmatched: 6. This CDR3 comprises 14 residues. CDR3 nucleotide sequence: TGTGCCAGCAGACTGGCGGGGGGCTCAGATACGCAGTATTTT. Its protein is CASRLAGGSDTQYF.

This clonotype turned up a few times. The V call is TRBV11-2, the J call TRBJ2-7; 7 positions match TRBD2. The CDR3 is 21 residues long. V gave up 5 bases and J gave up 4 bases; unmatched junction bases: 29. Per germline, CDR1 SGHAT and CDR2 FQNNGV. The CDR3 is CASSRTRPEEVGGLGSYEQYF. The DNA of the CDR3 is TGTGCCAGCAGCCGAACCCGACCAGAGGAAGTGGGAGGGTTAGGTAGTTACGAGCAGTACTTC.

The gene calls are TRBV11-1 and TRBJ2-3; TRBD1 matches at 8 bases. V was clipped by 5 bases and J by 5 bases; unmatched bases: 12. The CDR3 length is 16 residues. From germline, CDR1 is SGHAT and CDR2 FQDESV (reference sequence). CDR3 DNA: TGTGCCAGCAGCGCGCCCGGGACAGGAGATAGAGATACGCAGTATTTT. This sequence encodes CASSAPGTGDRDTQYF.

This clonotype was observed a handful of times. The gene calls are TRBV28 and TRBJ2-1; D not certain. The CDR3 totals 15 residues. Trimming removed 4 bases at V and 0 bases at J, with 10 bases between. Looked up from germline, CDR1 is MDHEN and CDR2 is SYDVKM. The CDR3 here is CASSWTLSSYNEQFF. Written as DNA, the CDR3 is TGTGCCAGCAGTTGGACGTTGAGCTCCTACAATGAGCAGTTCTTC. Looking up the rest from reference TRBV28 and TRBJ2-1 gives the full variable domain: DVKVTQSSRYLVKRTGEKVFLECVQDMDHENMFWYRQDPGLGLRLIYFSYDVKMKEKGDIPEGYSVSREKKERFSLILESASTNQTSMYLCASSWTLSSYNEQFFGPGTRLTVL.

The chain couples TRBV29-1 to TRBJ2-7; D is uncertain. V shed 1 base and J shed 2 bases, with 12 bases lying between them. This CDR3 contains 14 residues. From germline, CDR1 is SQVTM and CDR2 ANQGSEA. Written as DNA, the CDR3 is TGCAGCGTTGAAGCTCGCGGCAGTACCTACGAGCAGTACTTC. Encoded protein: CSVEARGSTYEQYF.

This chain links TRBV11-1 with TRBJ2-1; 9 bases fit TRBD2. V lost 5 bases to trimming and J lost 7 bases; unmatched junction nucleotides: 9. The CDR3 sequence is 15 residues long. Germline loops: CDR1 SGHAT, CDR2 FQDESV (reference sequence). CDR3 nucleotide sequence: TGTGCCAGCAGCCCCGCCGGGACTAGCCGGAATGAGCAGTTCTTC. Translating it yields CASSPAGTSRNEQFF.

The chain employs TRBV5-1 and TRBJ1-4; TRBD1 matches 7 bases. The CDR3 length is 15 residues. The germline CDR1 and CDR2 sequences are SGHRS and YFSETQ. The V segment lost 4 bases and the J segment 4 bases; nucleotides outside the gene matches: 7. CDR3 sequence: CASSQRQGGNEKLFF. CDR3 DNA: TGCGCCAGCAGCCAGCGACAGGGAGGTAATGAAAAACTGTTTTTT.

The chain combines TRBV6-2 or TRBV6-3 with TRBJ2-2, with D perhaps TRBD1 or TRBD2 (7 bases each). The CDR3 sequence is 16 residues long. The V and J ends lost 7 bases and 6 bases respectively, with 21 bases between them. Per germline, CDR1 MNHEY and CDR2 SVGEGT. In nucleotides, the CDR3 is TGTGCCAGCAACGGGGAGCGGGACAGTTTCTCCGGGGAGCTGTTTTTT. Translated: CASNGERDSFSGELFF.

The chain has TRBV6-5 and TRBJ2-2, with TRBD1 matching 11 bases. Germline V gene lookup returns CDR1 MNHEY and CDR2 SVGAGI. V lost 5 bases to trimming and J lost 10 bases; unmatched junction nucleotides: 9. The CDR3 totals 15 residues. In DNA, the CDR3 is TGTGCCAGCAGTCTCGGACAGGGGGCATACAAGGAGCTGTTTTTT. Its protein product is CASSLGQGAYKELFF.

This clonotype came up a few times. The CDR3 loop is CASSVEFRAHEQFF. CDR3 coding DNA: TGTGCCAGCAGCGTAGAGTTTCGCGCCCATGAGCAGTTCTTC. The chain combines TRBV27 with TRBJ2-1; D is unresolved. The CDR3 totals 14 residues. Germline CDR1 MNHEY, CDR2 SMNVEV (reference sequence). V gave up 6 bases and J gave up 8 bases, with 17 bases separating them.

In DNA, the CDR3 is TGTGCCAGCAGCTTAGCGGGCCGCCTCACCGGGGAGCTGTTTTTT. It codes for CASSLAGRLTGELFF. This chain joins TRBV9 and TRBJ2-2; TRBD2 matches 7 bases. CDR1 SGDLS and CDR2 YYNGEE come from the germline V gene. V shed 4 bases, J shed 4 bases, and the junction held 7 bases outside the gene matches. This CDR3 has 15 amino acids.

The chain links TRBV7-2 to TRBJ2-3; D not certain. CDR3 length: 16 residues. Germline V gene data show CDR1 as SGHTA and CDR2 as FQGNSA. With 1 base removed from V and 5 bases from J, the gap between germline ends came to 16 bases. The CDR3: CASSLGSGLPRDTQYF. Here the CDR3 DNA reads TGTGCCAGCAGCTTAGGTTCAGGCCTACCCAGAGATACGCAGTATTTT.

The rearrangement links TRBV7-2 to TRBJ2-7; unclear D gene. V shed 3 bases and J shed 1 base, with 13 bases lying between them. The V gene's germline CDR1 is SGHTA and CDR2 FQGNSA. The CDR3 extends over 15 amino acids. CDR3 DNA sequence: TGTGCCAGCAGCTTCTATGCAAGCCCATCCTACGAGCAGTACTTC. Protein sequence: CASSFYASPSYEQYF.

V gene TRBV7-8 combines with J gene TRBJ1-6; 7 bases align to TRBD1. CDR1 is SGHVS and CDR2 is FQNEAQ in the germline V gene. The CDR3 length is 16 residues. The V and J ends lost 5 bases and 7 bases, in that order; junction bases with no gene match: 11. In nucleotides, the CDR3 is TGTGCCAGCAGCAGCCGGGACAGATCTAAAAATTCACCCCTCCACTTT. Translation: CASSSRDRSKNSPLHF.

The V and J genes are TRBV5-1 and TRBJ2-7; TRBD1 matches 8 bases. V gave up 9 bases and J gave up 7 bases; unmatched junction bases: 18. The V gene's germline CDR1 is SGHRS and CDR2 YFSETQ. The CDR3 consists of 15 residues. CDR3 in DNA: TGCGCCACGGAGACAGGGGATTCGTCCTACAATGAGCAGTACTTC. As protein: CATETGDSSYNEQYF. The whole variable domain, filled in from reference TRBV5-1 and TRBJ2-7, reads KAGVTQTPRYLIKTRGQQVTLSCSPISGHRSVSWYQQTPGQGLQFLFEYFSETQRNKGNFPGRFSGRQFSNSRSEMNVSTLELGDSALYLCATETGDSSYNEQYFGPGTRLTVT.

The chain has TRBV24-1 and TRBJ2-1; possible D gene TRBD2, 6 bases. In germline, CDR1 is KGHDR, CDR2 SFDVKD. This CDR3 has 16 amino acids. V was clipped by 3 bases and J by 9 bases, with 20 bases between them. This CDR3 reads CATSDPYSTGVSEQFF. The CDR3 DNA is TGTGCCACCAGTGATCCGTACAGTACGGGAGTGAGTGAGCAGTTCTTC.

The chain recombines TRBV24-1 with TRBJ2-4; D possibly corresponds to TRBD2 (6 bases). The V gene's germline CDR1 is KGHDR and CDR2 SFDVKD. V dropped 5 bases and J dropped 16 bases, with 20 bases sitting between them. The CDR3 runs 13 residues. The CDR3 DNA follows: TGTGCCACCAGTGCGGGGGTCGGAGAGACCCACTACTTC. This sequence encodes CATSAGVGETHYF.